These T cell receptor beta chains were read from a single sample in a study of cytotoxic CD8 clonotypes in ibrutinib-treated CLL. Libraries were prepared by immunoSEQ multiplex PCR; TCRdb keeps only in-frame clonotypes and omits some of them. The data show a few hundred thousand clones, roughly 67% seen once. The sequencing used PBMCs, collected after 36 months of ibrutinib treatment. These receptors were collected from a human donor with chronic lymphocytic leukemia. CDR3s include the opening cysteine and the closing phenylalanine or tryptophan. A D gene is named only where the DNA matches it firmly. Clone sizes are given selectively: once, few, many, or a class where the clone is expanded.

clone_size | j_call | d_call | v_call | cdr3_nt | cdr3_aa
NA | TRBJ2-7 | NA | TRBV12-2 | TGTGCAAGTCGCTCTCCGTACTTACCTTTCTACGAGCAGTACTTC | CASRSPYLPFYEQYF
NA | TRBJ2-2 | NA | TRBV11-2 | TGTGCCAGCAGCTTAAGTTGGAACACCGGGGAGCTGTTTTTT | CASSLSWNTGELFF
few | TRBJ2-7 | NA | TRBV5-1 | TGCGCCAGCAGCTTTGCTAGGTCCAACTCCTACGAGCAGTACTTC | CASSFARSNSYEQYF
NA | TRBJ1-2 | NA | TRBV6-1 | TGTGCCAGCATTCGGCCAGTCCGAGACTATGGCTACACCTTC | CASIRPVRDYGYTF
NA | TRBJ1-6 | NA | TRBV5-4 | TGTGCCAGCAGCTTGGGTCCGGGTTTCGTAACTGGATATAATTCACCCCTCCACTTT | CASSLGPGFVTGYNSPLHF
once | TRBJ2-7 | TRBD1 | TRBV7-9 | TGTGCCAGCAGCAACAACAGGGGTGCCCTCTCCTACGAGCAGTACTTC | CASSNNRGALSYEQYF
NA | TRBJ1-2 | NA | TRBV5-1 | TGCGCCAGCAGAAGGGACGGAACCTATGGCTACACCTTC | CASRRDGTYGYTF
NA | TRBJ2-1 | TRBD2 | TRBV18 | TGTGCCAGCTCACCATTCGGCGGGAGCTCCTACAATGAGCAGTTCTTC | CASSPFGGSSYNEQFF
few | TRBJ2-7 | TRBD1 | TRBV19 | TGTGCCAGTAGTGGTAGGACAGGAACCTACGAGCAGTACTTC | CASSGRTGTYEQYF
NA | TRBJ2-7 | NA | TRBV19 | TGTGCCAGTAGTATAGCAGGGTTCGGCTACGAGCAGTACTTC | CASSIAGFGYEQYF
NA | TRBJ2-2 | NA | TRBV20-1 | TGCAGTGCTCCAGACGCCGGGGAGCTGTTTTTT | CSAPDAGELFF
few | TRBJ1-2 | NA | TRBV14 | TGTGCCAGCAGCCAAGAGTGGTACTATGGCTACACCTTC | CASSQEWYYGYTF
NA | TRBJ2-7 | NA | TRBV11-1 | TGTGCCAGCAGCAGATGGGGGTTATCCTACGAGCAGTACTTC | CASSRWGLSYEQYF
NA | TRBJ2-5 | NA | TRBV5-5 | TGTGCCAGCAGCTTGCGGGGGGACAAGACCCAGTACTTC | CASSLRGDKTQYF
NA | TRBJ2-3 | TRBD1 | TRBV4-3 | TGCGCCAGCAGCCAAGAGTGGGACAGGGGTACAGATACGCAGTATTTT | CASSQEWDRGTDTQYF
NA | TRBJ2-2 | NA | TRBV5-6 | TGTGCCAGCAGAGGGAGCGGGGAGCTGTTTTTT | CASRGSGELFF
NA | TRBJ1-2 | TRBD1 | TRBV4-3 | TGCGCCAGCAGCCATAGGACAGGACCTTCCTATGGCTACACCTTC | CASSHRTGPSYGYTF
NA | TRBJ2-1 | TRBD2 | TRBV7-3 | TGTGCCAGCAGCTGGACTAGCGGGAGCTCCTACAATGAGCAGTTCTTC | CASSWTSGSSYNEQFF
few | TRBJ2-7 | TRBD2 | TRBV7-8 | TGTGCCAGCAGCTTGGGCGGGAGGGTCTACGAGCAGTACTTC | CASSLGGRVYEQYF
NA | TRBJ2-7 | TRBD1 | TRBV11-2 | TGTGCCAGCAGCCCCATCCGGGACAGGAGACACTACGAGCAGTACTTC | CASSPIRDRRHYEQYF
few | TRBJ2-7 | NA | TRBV4-1 | TGCGCCAGCAGCATCGGGGACGTAGGGATTTACGAGCAGTACTTC | CASSIGDVGIYEQYF
few | TRBJ2-7 | TRBD2 | TRBV20-1 | TGCAGTGCCCCGGGGGGTTACGAGCAGTACTTC | CSAPGGYEQYF